The source of this T cell receptor beta chain is a study of T cell changes during pregnancy in multiple sclerosis. Clones were sequenced by immunoSEQ multiplex PCR, and TCRdb holds only the in-frame ones, with some missing. The sample has around 65,000 clones; 90% are singletons. V gave up 6 bases and J gave up 4 bases; unmatched junction bases: 9. This CDR3 has 15 residues. CDR1 MDHEN and CDR2 SYDVKM come from the germline V gene. The starting material was peripheral blood, obtained in the first trimester of pregnancy. The sequence came from a female donor in good health, enrolled as a control in a pregnancy study. The chain couples TRBV28 to TRBJ1-5; 7 bases agree with TRBD1. CDR3 protein: CASSISGRGNQPQHF. The CDR3 DNA reads TGTGCCAGCAGCATAAGTGGCAGGGGGAATCAGCCCCAGCATTTT. Filled out from reference TRBV28 and TRBJ1-5, the complete variable domain reads DVKVTQSSRYLVKRTGEKVFLECVQDMDHENMFWYRQDPGLGLRLIYFSYDVKMKEKGDIPEGYSVSREKKERFSLILESASTNQTSMYLCASSISGRGNQPQHFGDGTRLSIL.